The TCR beta chain under discussion was sequenced for a study of cytomegalovirus exposure and HLA in healthy donors listed by TCRdb under 2017. Broadly, across the study: An earlier analysis of roughly 610 of the donors reported about 280 Gb of sequence data and about 120 million unique TCR beta sequences obtained from roughly 180 million T cells. Approximately 310 gigabases of sequencing data and approximately 92 million unique TCR sequences made up an early release that covered about 640 HLA-typed donors. The genetic ancestry cluster associated with self-reported Caucasian donors included 81% of the roughly 380 genotyped donors. The aim of the study was to test whether cataloging public T cell receptors could identify signatures of past pathogen exposure. The study used immunosequencing to profile the T cell repertoires of 600 to 850 subjects and linked those repertoires to cytomegalovirus serostatus. Along with the approximately 620-subject first cohort, a separate validation cohort of over 90 different subjects was used. High-throughput TCR immunosequencing, statistical association of individual TCRs with disease status, and machine learning were combined to predict cytomegalovirus infection status. A later analysis re-examined previously published TCR beta repertoires from about 670 donors and added high-resolution HLA genotyping to investigate patterns of TCR occurrence. In the later analysis, no new phenotypic data were used to find candidate immune exposures; instead, reliance was placed on TCR beta sequences and their occurrence across donors. In an earlier analysis of roughly 600 of the donors, high-throughput TCR beta sequencing was used to judge whether each TCR beta V gene segment behaved as functional or pseudogenic. Donor age, sex, ethnicity and CMV serostatus were collected together with the repertoire data. A later genetic analysis took genome-wide SNP genotypes for about 65% of the 666 donors and used that subset as a discovery cohort. Every discovery cohort repertoire had been produced on one sequencing platform. HLA typing covered class I and class II loci at four-digit resolution. Typing coverage varied by locus: roughly 629-630 donors for A, B, C, DRB1 and DQB1; roughly 500 for DQA1; some 610 for DPA1; around 450 for DPB1. A handful of DR-DQ haplotypes were handled as single units for association and clustering because linkage in the cohort was strong. Among 350 to 400 genotyped donors of the cohort, an average of 235,054 unique TCR beta nucleotide sequences were sequenced per donor, around 20% of them non-productive. Broader findings and caveats from the paper: Correlated functional status among segregating V segments might reflect linkage disequilibrium, but an unknown experimental factor could not be ruled out. According to a later analysis, TCR association rates differed among HLA loci, with DRB1 alleles showing the most associated TCRs and HLA-C alleles showing the fewest. Roughly uniform sequencing depth across donors was assumed in presence/absence analyses, although this assumption may not hold. At a false discovery rate of 0.05, a later analysis linked 16,951 TCR beta sequences to specific HLA alleles. A cluster of highly shared sequence variants was judged likely to represent a technical artifact of the sequencing pipeline. An earlier analysis of some 590 of the donors showed that most TCR beta V segments appeared in productive rearrangements either about 87% or about 30% of the time, which broadly matched IMGT annotations. Because counts were too low, seventeen rarely observed V segments, including chromosome 9 orphons, were excluded from the earlier analysis of a few hundred of the donors. In a later analysis, most CMV-associated TCR beta chains were found to appear HLA-restricted, with HLA associations seemingly driven largely by CMV exposure. A further reported finding was that TCR beta sequences accurately predicted the HLA-A and HLA-B alleles for most subjects in the first cohort. In a later genetic analysis, fewer N-insertions in productive TCRs were reported among donors in an Asian-associated ancestry cluster than the roughly 700-donor mean. Strong co-occurrence of HLA alleles, especially DR and DQ, made assigning TCR associations to individual alleles difficult. A few of the identified cytomegalovirus-associated TCR beta chains were confirmed in vitro to be specific for cytomegalovirus antigens. Cytomegalovirus status was reported to be diagnosed by the classifier with high specificity and sensitivity in both the original and validation cohorts. Immune exposure information for the cohort was limited to CMV serostatus. A total of 150 or so TCR beta chains were listed by the study as associated with cytomegalovirus. Because HLA typing was unavailable for some donors at each locus, only the typed subset was used in association tests. In a later genetic analysis, a missense DCLRE1C variant was associated with V-gene and J-gene trimming of TCR beta chains, and the association was replicated in an independent cohort. Most TCR sequences were observed very rarely across donors, whereas some public TCRs were present in many individuals. According to the authors, the approach could potentially be generalized to other disease states and immunological phenotypes. Only TCR beta chains were sequenced in this cohort, and the absence of alpha or paired-chain data limited detectable features. In a later analysis, HLA-associated TCR beta chains showed more clonal expansion and lower generation probabilities than non-associated chains that were equally common. Because the 87-base-pair reads could not distinguish some IMGT-functional V segments, including TRBV6-2 and TRBV6-3, those segments were excluded. Several of the top co-occurrence clusters appeared to be linked to parvovirus B19, influenza, CMV and Epstein-Barr virus, according to a later analysis.

CDR1 and CDR2 (GTSNPN, SVGIG) derive from the germline V gene (reference sequence). Trimming at the junction amounts to 4 bases on V and 0 bases on J, and the germline ends lie 10 bases apart. Including cysteine and phenylalanine, the CDR3 has 14 amino acids. Only CDR3 DNA is held: 42 bases, read in frame from base 1. The cohort consisted of 650 to 700 healthy bone marrow donors. At the time of sampling, all cohort members were nominally healthy, though unrecorded immune exposures were likely present. The donor tested CMV seronegative, placing the donor among the roughly 340 seronegative members of the cohort. Each donor provided a peripheral blood sample, and peripheral blood mononuclear cells were used for TCR beta sequencing. The Qiagen DNeasy Blood Extraction Kit was used to extract genomic DNA from the blood cell samples. This clone was counted a few times. The specificity of this receptor is unknown. No base-level quality is on record; no much larger clone is a single base apart.

The library relied on the immunoSEQ multiplex PCR assay. The multiplex PCR relied on a mix of 60 forward primers for TCR Vbeta segments and 13 reverse primers for TCR Jbeta segments. A multiplex PCR assay on genomic DNA amplified the CDR3 region of rearranged TCR beta genes. The amplified TCR beta libraries were sequenced on the Illumina HiSeq System as 87-base-pair reads. The authors' analysis ran thus. In a later analysis, some 80 million unique TCR beta chains were counted across the 500 to 850 repertoires, and around 10 million of these chains were shared by at least two donors. Raw reads were error-corrected and collapsed into unique sequences by a nearest-neighbor algorithm in which closely related sequences were merged to remove PCR and sequencing errors. To assign V, D and J gene segments, CDR3 sequences were aligned to IMGT reference sequences. For a sequence to be retained, a match of at least six nucleotides was required to both a V gene segment and a J gene segment. A rearrangement was called productive if the CDR3 had no stop codons and remained in frame with V and J, and every other rearrangement was called non-productive. Following IMGT convention, CDR3 was defined as the stretch from the second conserved V-encoded cysteine to the conserved J-encoded phenylalanine. In an earlier analysis of around 570 of the donors, sequences lacking an unambiguous match to a single V gene segment were excluded. An earlier analysis of just under 600 of the donors called V segments functional above 56.7% productive rearrangements and segregating when the between-donor standard deviation exceeded 5%. A statistical classification framework was built for diagnosing cytomegalovirus status from the catalog of TCR beta chain sequences. In a later analysis, TCR nucleotide sequences were compared against IMGT/GENE-DB human TR gene sequences so that V and J genes could be assigned. Using the TCRdist pipeline, a later analysis assigned CDR3 sequences along with most-parsimonious VDJ recombination scenarios. In a later analysis, every TCR beta chain was defined by the combination of its CDR3 amino acid sequence and its V-gene family, and reads without a unique V-gene family were dropped. To address suspected cross-contamination and a sequencing artifact, a later analysis removed a few hundred highly shared, low-generation-probability nucleotide sequences. In a later analysis, a clonal expansion index for each public chain was calculated from normalized within-repertoire ranks of inferred template counts. A later analysis computed generation probabilities with a VDJ recombination model fitted to out-of-frame rearrangements, and checked the results against IGoR. Hypergeometric tests were used in a later analysis to score TCR-TCR, TCR-HLA and TCR-CMV co-occurrence, with a repertoire-size bias correction applied to the TCR pairs. In a later analysis, false discovery rates were estimated by permuting HLA or CMV assignments 20 times. In a later analysis, co-occurring TCRs were grouped using DBSCAN, with TCRdist sequence similarity added in when clustering inside HLA-allele-positive subsets. Repertoires with fewer than 30,000 or more than 120,000 public chains were left out of co-occurrence clustering, as were a few repertoires with anomalous nucleotide sharing. The clones in this table, taken by TCRdb from immuneACCESS, are in-frame only. Not every clone is retained; where verified, under half of the shortfall comes from an unresolved V gene, and the cause of the rest is unknown. Clone size and V and J calls were adopted from that table, with D and trimming inferred from the DNA. The sample table contains 110,000 to 150,000 clones; only one count was recorded for over 75% of them. Together, the top ten hold 1.5% to 2% of the sample.

The V and J segments used are TRBV30 and TRBJ1-3, with the D gene call left open. The sequence was collected from a woman aged 25 to 39 in good health and CMV-seronegative. What was sequenced was PBMCs. This receptor has the CDR3 CAWIRPSSGNTIYF. At the DNA level, the sequence is TGTGCCTGGATTCGGCCTAGCTCTGGAAACACCATATATTTT.